A single sample gave rise to the 28 T cell receptor beta chains below, sequenced in a study of cytomegalovirus exposure and HLA in healthy donors. TCRdb's copy holds only in-frame clones and misses some; the assay was immunoSEQ multiplex PCR. Here the sample spans some 43,000 clones, more than 85% being singletons. Sequencing was done on a sample of PBMCs. The receptors shown here come from a man aged 18 to 35 in good health and CMV-seronegative.

This clone was seen more than once but under ten times. The rearrangement uses TRBV27 and TRBJ2-3; TRBD1 agrees at 7 bases. This CDR3 has 13 amino acids. Losses at the gene ends were 4 bases for V and 4 bases for J; bases not matched to a gene: 2. Germline V gives CDR1 MNHEY, CDR2 SMNVEV (reference sequence). DNA for the CDR3: TGTGCCAGCAGTTATACAGGGGCAGATACGCAGTATTTT. This sequence encodes CASSYTGADTQYF.

This clone was observed a handful of times. The same CDR3 arises from other DNA sequences in this sample as well. The V and J genes are TRBV27 and TRBJ2-1; 7 nucleotides align to TRBD2. Germline CDR1 MNHEY, CDR2 SMNVEV (reference sequence). J gave up 5 bases and V 2 bases, and 3 bases lay outside the gene matches. The CDR3 totals 14 residues. The CDR3 sequence: CASSLGTTNNEQFF. The CDR3 DNA reads TGTGCCAGCAGTTTAGGGACTACGAACAATGAGCAGTTCTTC.

The rearrangement uses TRBV12-5 and TRBJ2-7, with no clear D. The CDR3 is made up of 12 amino acids. Germline-derived CDR1 and CDR2 are LGHNT and FRNRAP. V gave up 7 bases and J gave up 6 bases, with 13 bases separating them. CDR3 sequence (DNA): TGTGCTAGTGCCCCTACCCTCGGCGAGCAGTACTTC. Protein sequence: CASAPTLGEQYF.

This clone was counted once. The chain combines TRBV27 with TRBJ2-1; 11 nucleotides agree with TRBD2. The CDR3 loop spans 16 amino acids. V trimming: 5 bases; J trimming: 1 base; junction bases outside the gene matches: 4. Germline V gene lookup returns CDR1 MNHEY and CDR2 SMNVEV (reference sequence). The CDR3 DNA is TGTGCCAGCAGTCCTAGCGGGGGGCCTTCCTACAATGAGCAGTTCTTC. This translates into CASSPSGGPSYNEQFF.

The rearrangement joins TRBV4-1 to TRBJ2-5, with 11 bases that match TRBD2. CDR3 length: 17 residues. V gave up 4 bases and J gave up 5 bases; unmatched junction bases: 12. Per germline, CDR1 MGHRA and CDR2 YSYEKL. This CDR3 is CASSPQGSGRAQETQYF. As DNA, the CDR3 is TGCGCCAGCAGCCCGCAAGGTAGCGGGAGGGCCCAGGAGACCCAGTACTTC.

The chain has TRBV5-1 and TRBJ2-2; perhaps TRBD1 as D (6 bases). Germline CDR1 and CDR2: SGHRS and YFSETQ. CDR3 size: 16 residues. V was pared by 0 bases and J by 6 bases, with 15 bases between. The CDR3 region is CASSLGFTGYPGELFF. The CDR3 nucleotides read TGCGCCAGCAGCTTGGGATTTACAGGGTACCCCGGGGAGCTGTTTTTT.

The chain joins TRBV19 to TRBJ2-3; D might be TRBD2 (7 bases). CDR3 length: 17 residues. CDR1 and CDR2 (germline): LNHDA, SQIVND (reference sequence). V lost 4 bases and J 3 bases, leaving 20 bases between the germline ends. CDR3 sequence reads: CASSTPRGGVRTDTQYF. In DNA form, the CDR3 reads TGTGCCAGTAGTACCCCTAGGGGGGGCGTTAGGACAGATACGCAGTATTTT. The full variable domain, its missing parts supplied by reference TRBV19 and TRBJ2-3, is DGGITQSPKYLFRKEGQNVTLSCEQNLNHDAMYWYRQDPGQGLRLIYYSQIVNDFQKGDIAEGYSVSREKKESFPLTVTSAQKNPTAFYLCASSTPRGGVRTDTQYFGPGTRLTVL.

The J gene is TRBJ2-7, the V gene TRBV27; a weak D match, TRBD1 (6 bases). V lost 6 bases and J 2 bases, leaving 14 bases between the germline ends. This CDR3 is 14 amino acids long. CDR1 and CDR2 (germline): MNHEY, SMNVEV (reference sequence). The CDR3: CASSLRDKAYEQYF. CDR3 sequence (DNA): TGTGCCAGCAGCCTCCGGGACAAAGCCTACGAGCAGTACTTC.

The chain couples TRBV6-1 to TRBJ1-1; D is unclear. Trimming cost V 5 bases and J 1 base, with 11 bases left between them. Germline V gene data show CDR1 as MNHNS and CDR2 as SASEGT. This CDR3 region has 14 residues. The DNA of the CDR3 is TGTGCCAGCAGTCCCTCCCCCAGGAACACTGAAGCTTTCTTT. Translating it yields CASSPSPRNTEAFF.

The rearrangement uses TRBV4-1 and TRBJ1-1, with D hard to call. Trimming shortened V by 3 bases and J by 7 bases, and 12 bases separated the two germline ends. The CDR3 runs to 13 residues. Germline V CDR1 and CDR2: MGHRA, YSYEKL. CDR3 amino acids: CASSQEGWGEAFF. The CDR3 DNA reads TGCGCCAGCAGCCAGGAGGGCTGGGGTGAAGCTTTCTTT.

The V and J genes are TRBV6-1 and TRBJ2-1; maybe TRBD2 (6 bases). The CDR3 length is 14 residues. V was clipped by 5 bases and J by 3 bases, with 11 bases between them. The V gene's germline CDR1 is MNHNS and CDR2 SASEGT. The CDR3 region has the DNA TGTGCCAGCAGTCTTACGGGAGACTACAATGAGCAGTTCTTC. It is translated as CASSLTGDYNEQFF.

J is TRBJ1-1 and V is TRBV7-3, with a tentative D call TRBD1 (5 bases). The germline V gene has CDR1 SGHTA and CDR2 FQGTGA. This CDR3 spans 13 amino acids. V was cut by 2 bases and J by 1 base, with 5 bases left in between. The CDR3 bases are TGTGCCAGCAGCTTAGGACAGAACACTGAAGCTTTCTTT. The encoded protein is CASSLGQNTEAFF.

This clone is a singleton in its sample. The chain couples TRBV28 to TRBJ1-1, with D perhaps TRBD1 (5 bases). The CDR3 sequence is 15 residues long. CDR1 and CDR2 (germline): MDHEN, SYDVKM. Trimming shortened V by 6 bases and J by 4 bases, and 18 bases separated the two germline ends. As DNA, the CDR3 is TGTGCCAGCAGATACAAAGGGGCCCGTGGCACTGAAGCTTTCTTT. Translation: CASRYKGARGTEAFF.

The chain combines TRBV13 with TRBJ2-3; the match to TRBD2 covers 11 bases. CDR3 length: 15 residues. Looked up from germline, CDR1 is PRHDT and CDR2 is FYEKMQ (reference sequence). V gave up 5 bases and J gave up 3 bases; unmatched junction bases: 4. Written as DNA, the CDR3 is TGTGCCAGCAGCCTTAGCGGGGGGGCAACAGATACGCAGTATTTT. Its protein is CASSLSGGATDTQYF.

The rearrangement joins TRBV4-3 to TRBJ2-7, with 10 bases lining up with TRBD1. V trimming: 4 bases; J trimming: 2 bases; junction bases outside the gene matches: 5. Germline CDR1 reads LGHNA; CDR2 reads YSLEER. The CDR3 runs to 15 residues. CDR3 DNA: TGCGCCAGCAGCCGTACCGGGACAGGGGCCTACGAGCAGTACTTC. The encoded protein is CASSRTGTGAYEQYF.

The rearrangement links TRBV27 to TRBJ2-7; 7 nucleotides align to TRBD1. This CDR3 region has 14 residues. Germline V gene sequence: CDR1 MNHEY, CDR2 SMNVEV (reference sequence). With V trimmed by 6 bases and J by 1 base, 6 bases remained unmatched. The CDR3, as DNA: TGTGCCAGCAGCCGACCGGGACAGTCCTACGAGCAGTACTTC. Translation: CASSRPGQSYEQYF.

As concerns this clone: At one of its ends the junction is not consistent with the germline gene, which may arise from a read error. This sequence joins TRBV5-6 and TRBJ1-1; TRBD1 might be the D (6 bases). The CDR3 spans 14 residues. Germline V gene lookup returns CDR1 SGHDT and CDR2 YYEEEE. CDR3 in amino acids: CASSLVGAEVGAFF. Here the CDR3 DNA reads TGTGCCAGCAGTTTGGTGGGGGCCGAGGTAGGAGCTTTCTTT.

The chain uses TRBV4-1 and TRBJ1-2; TRBD1 might be the D (5 bases). Per the germline V gene, CDR1 is MGHRA and CDR2 is YSYEKL. This CDR3 spans 14 amino acids. The ends were cut back, 5 bases at V and 0 bases at J, with 10 bases in the middle. CDR3 in amino acids: CASSTPGSNYGYTF. The CDR3 bases are TGCGCCAGCAGCACCCCAGGGTCTAACTATGGCTACACCTTC.

As DNA, the CDR3 is TGTGCCAGCAGCTTAGCCAGGACAGGGGACGGGCCCAAATACGAGCAGTACTTC. Translating it yields CASSLARTGDGPKYEQYF. The chain has TRBV7-9 and TRBJ2-7; 9 positions match TRBD1. J gave up 4 bases and V 0 bases, and 13 bases lay outside the gene matches. The CDR3 has 18 residues. The germline V gene has CDR1 SEHNR and CDR2 FQNEAQ (reference sequence).

The rearrangement joins TRBV7-2 to TRBJ2-7; TRBD2 matches 8 bases. CDR1 SGHTA and CDR2 FQGNSA come from the germline V gene. After removal of 4 bases from V and 2 bases from J, the junction contained 16 bases not matched to a gene. The CDR3 length is 18 residues. The CDR3 sequence is CASSSDASGFQPPYEQYF. The CDR3, as DNA: TGTGCCAGCAGCTCAGACGCTAGCGGGTTTCAACCCCCCTACGAGCAGTACTTC.

The chain uses TRBV27 and TRBJ2-2; TRBD2 matches 11 bases. The J segment lost 3 bases and the V segment lost 3 bases, leaving 6 bases of the junction unmatched. CDR1 and CDR2 (germline): MNHEY, SMNVEV (reference sequence). The CDR3 length is 17 residues. CDR3 coding DNA: TGTGCCAGCAGTTTTAGTAGCGGGAGGGCCTACACCGGGGAGCTGTTTTTT. This gives the protein CASSFSSGRAYTGELFF.

In its sample, this clone was seen once. This chain links TRBV28 with TRBJ2-7; weak D call: TRBD2 (5 bases). The V end lost 2 bases, the J end lost 3 bases, and 14 bases lay between the germline ends. The CDR3 loop spans 15 amino acids. Germline V CDR1 and CDR2: MDHEN, SYDVKM. CDR3 in DNA: TGTGCCAGCAGTTTAGACCTAGAGCGGATCTACGAGCAGTACTTC. This sequence encodes CASSLDLERIYEQYF.

The chain uses TRBV4-2 and TRBJ1-3; TRBD1 might be the D (6 bases). This CDR3 contains 16 residues. Per germline, CDR1 LGHNA and CDR2 YNFKEQ. The V gene lost 0 bases and the J gene lost 2 bases, with 11 bases spanning the gap. The CDR3 loop is CASSQDEGGTGNTIYF. In DNA form, the CDR3 reads TGTGCCAGCAGCCAAGATGAAGGGGGAACTGGAAACACCATATATTTT.

As concerns this clone: The junction departs from germline at one end; a sequencing error may be responsible. The chain links TRBV11-3 to TRBJ2-1; 11 positions agree with TRBD1. The CDR3 is made up of 15 amino acids. Germline V gene lookup returns CDR1 SGHNT and CDR2 YENEEA. The CDR3 DNA reads TGTGCCAGCAGCGAAAGGACAGGGGGCTACGATGAGCAGTTCTTC. Translated, it gives CASSERTGGYDEQFF.

The chain has TRBV6-5 and TRBJ1-1; the match to TRBD1 covers 7 bases. Germline V gene sequence: CDR1 MNHEY, CDR2 SVGAGI. With V trimmed by 4 bases and J by 7 bases, 6 bases remained unmatched. The CDR3 sequence is 13 residues long. The chain's CDR3 is CASSSDPGGEAFF. The CDR3 DNA follows: TGTGCCAGCAGTTCGGACCCAGGGGGTGAAGCTTTCTTT.

The rearrangement uses TRBV29-1 and TRBJ2-1; D gene unclear. CDR3 size: 13 residues. V lost 7 bases and J 1 base, leaving 11 bases between the germline ends. Germline values: CDR1 SQVTM, CDR2 ANQGSEA. This CDR3 is CSANDRSYNEQFF. Here the CDR3 DNA reads TGCAGCGCCAATGATCGGTCCTACAATGAGCAGTTCTTC.

The chain recombines TRBV7-6 with TRBJ2-3, with 8 bases fitting TRBD1. Losses at the gene ends were 2 bases for V and 0 bases for J; bases not matched to a gene: 10. This CDR3 spans 18 amino acids. In germline, CDR1 is SGHVS, CDR2 FNYEAQ. CDR3 sequence reads: CASSLIAGGLKSTDTQYF. DNA for the CDR3: TGTGCCAGCAGCTTAATCGCAGGGGGCCTTAAGAGCACAGATACGCAGTATTTT.

This clone was seen only once. The chain is built from TRBV5-4 and TRBJ1-1, with a possible D match to TRBD1 (5 bases). The CDR3 has 16 amino acids. Germline V gene data show CDR1 as SGHNT and CDR2 as YYREEE (reference sequence). V was cut by 2 bases and J by 4 bases, with 18 bases left in between. CDR3: CASSLGSGGGGTEAFF. The CDR3 DNA is TGTGCCAGCAGCTTAGGCAGCGGGGGTGGCGGCACTGAAGCTTTCTTT.